This TCR beta chain is drawn from a study of beta chain features in type 1 diabetes. Study conclusions and caveats: Possible PCR preference for shorter templates applied equally to patients and controls. The similarity of naive, central memory and Treg TCRB repertoires appeared greater among patients than among healthy donors. Among all four CD4+ subsets, Type 1 diabetes patients had TCRB CDR3s that were moderately but significantly shorter.

Via the markers CD45RO/CCR7/CD25/CD127/CD95/CD27, stem cell-like memory, regulatory, central memory and naive CD4+ cells were sorted. Sequencing targeted expressed TCRB transcripts, as all isolated RNA had been reverse transcribed. Assay: immunoSEQ multiplex PCR; the TCRdb copy retains only in-frame clones and omits some. The sample holds about 140,000 clones, 9.7% seen once. Notes on this clone: Its antigen is as yet unknown.

This CDR3 spans 16 amino acids. Trimming took 2 bases from V and 1 from J, leaving 14 bases between them. Germline values: CDR1 SGHTA, CDR2 FQGNSA. This sequence was found in a middle-aged woman in good health. The chain joins TRBV7-2 to TRBJ2-5; tentatively, D is TRBD2 (6 bases). The material sequenced was central memory CD4+ T cells from blood. DNA of the CDR3: TGTGCCAGCAGCTTATCCGGGGTGGGGGGCCAAGAGACCCAGTACTTC. This encodes CASSLSGVGGQETQYF.